These 29 T cell receptor beta chains originate from one sample sequenced in a study of T cell responses to AZD1222 COVID-19 vaccine. TCRdb's copy holds only in-frame clones and misses some; the assay was immunoSEQ multiplex PCR. Of about 180,000 clones in the sample, approximately 90% were seen once. The starting material was peripheral blood, obtained on day 0 of AZD1222 vaccination. All receptors come from an adult in good health.

Comment on this clone: The same CDR3 arises from other DNA sequences in this sample as well. This chain connects TRBV15 to TRBJ1-4; D is unresolved. V shed 0 bases and J shed 8 bases, with 4 bases lying between them. Germline V gives CDR1 LNHNV, CDR2 YYDKDF (reference sequence). This CDR3 has 12 residues. The chain's CDR3 is CATSRDREKLFF. In DNA, the CDR3 is TGTGCCACCAGCAGAGATCGGGAAAAACTGTTTTTT.

The chain carries TRBV13 and TRBJ2-7, with TRBD2 identical over 12 bases. After removal of 4 bases from V and 0 bases from J, the junction contained 4 bases not matched to a gene. The CDR3 extends over 16 amino acids. In germline, CDR1 is PRHDT, CDR2 FYEKMQ (reference sequence). This CDR3 reads CASSSPGLAGSYEQYF. Here the CDR3 DNA reads TGTGCCAGCAGCTCGCCGGGACTAGCGGGCTCCTACGAGCAGTACTTC.

The rearrangement uses TRBV19 and TRBJ1-1; possible D gene TRBD1, 6 bases. This CDR3 contains 18 residues. Germline V gene sequence: CDR1 LNHDA, CDR2 SQIVND (reference sequence). The V end was cut by 5 bases, the J end by 5 bases, with 27 bases between. The CDR3 bases are TGTGCCAGTAGTCCGCTTGCGGAGGGAACCCTTAGGGGGACTGAAGCTTTCTTT. This gives the protein CASSPLAEGTLRGTEAFF.

The rearrangement links TRBV19 to TRBJ2-1, with 12 positions matching TRBD2. This CDR3 comprises 15 residues. In germline, CDR1 is LNHDA, CDR2 SQIVND (reference sequence). V lost 4 bases to trimming and J lost 4 bases; unmatched junction nucleotides: 2. CDR3 sequence: CASSTGTSGYNEQFF. CDR3 sequence (DNA): TGTGCCAGTAGTACCGGGACTAGCGGGTACAATGAGCAGTTCTTC.

The chain employs TRBV30 and TRBJ1-1; TRBD1 agrees at 9 bases. The CDR3 has 13 residues. The J segment lost 4 bases and the V segment lost 3 bases, leaving 3 bases of the junction unmatched. Germline V gene sequence: CDR1 GTSNPN, CDR2 SVGIG (reference sequence). The CDR3 bases are TGTGCCTGGAGCCGGGACAGGGTCACTGAAGCTTTCTTT. Protein sequence: CAWSRDRVTEAFF.

V gene TRBV20-1 combines with J gene TRBJ1-1; 9 bases are a match to TRBD1. This CDR3 has 11 amino acids. V was pared by 7 bases and J by 7 bases, with 4 bases of the junction left unmatched. Germline V gene data show CDR1 as DFQATT and CDR2 as SNEGSKA (reference sequence). CDR3 bases: TGCAGTGGGGACAGGGACTTTGAAGCTTTCTTT. Amino acid sequence: CSGDRDFEAFF.

The chain joins TRBV7-9 to TRBJ1-1; D is possibly TRBD1 (5 bases). Between the trimmed V and J ends, which lost 5 bases and 1 base, there was a span of 14 bases. Germline CDR1 reads SEHNR; CDR2 reads FQNEAQ (reference sequence). The CDR3 extends over 15 amino acids. The CDR3 region is CASSNPTVPNTEAFF. The CDR3 nucleotides read TGTGCCAGCAGCAACCCGACAGTTCCGAACACTGAAGCTTTCTTT.

Remarks on this clone: In the same sample, other DNA sequences code for this CDR3. This chain joins TRBV18 and TRBJ1-1; a weak D match, TRBD1 (5 bases). The germline V gene has CDR1 KGHSH and CDR2 LQKENI. V lost 0 bases to trimming and J lost 5 bases, with 7 bases between them. CDR3 length: 13 amino acids. In nucleotides, the CDR3 is TGTGCCAGCTCACCACCGGAGGGGACTGAAGCTTTCTTT. This gives the protein CASSPPEGTEAFF.

The table lists this clone with a few counts. The chain has TRBV11-2 and TRBJ2-7, with D perhaps matching TRBD1 (5 bases). The CDR3 is 13 amino acids. V was cut by 1 base and J by 5 bases, with 9 bases left in between. Germline CDR1 and CDR2: SGHAT and FQNNGV. CDR3 sequence reads: CASSLGPDNEQYF. Written as DNA, the CDR3 is TGTGCCAGCAGCTTAGGACCGGACAACGAGCAGTACTTC.

The rearrangement uses TRBV27 and TRBJ1-1, with no clear D. The CDR3 loop spans 14 amino acids. V lost 3 bases and J 5 bases, leaving 13 bases between the germline ends. In germline, CDR1 is MNHEY, CDR2 SMNVEV (reference sequence). The CDR3, as DNA: TGTGCCAGCAGTTTGATGCCCTGGGCGACTGAAGCTTTCTTT. This sequence encodes CASSLMPWATEAFF.

The rearrangement links TRBV24-1 to TRBJ2-1; 8 nucleotides agree with TRBD1. The CDR3 is 15 residues long. Germline values: CDR1 KGHDR, CDR2 SFDVKD. V was clipped by 4 bases and J by 14 bases; unmatched bases: 15. The CDR3 sequence is CATSDSGQGAISKFF. In DNA form, the CDR3 reads TGTGCCACCAGTGACTCCGGACAGGGAGCGATCTCGAAGTTCTTC.

The chain couples TRBV5-1 to TRBJ2-7; 11 bases align to TRBD1. J lost 2 bases, V lost 3 bases, and 4 bases had no gene match. CDR1 and CDR2 from the germline V gene are SGHRS and YFSETQ. There are 15 residues in the CDR3. CDR3: CASSWGQGVTYEQYF. CDR3 DNA: TGCGCCAGCAGCTGGGGACAGGGGGTTACCTACGAGCAGTACTTC.

This sequence joins TRBV7-8 and TRBJ2-7; unclear D gene. Trimming took off 3 bases at V and 1 base at J, with 13 bases between the two ends. The CDR3 contains 15 residues. The germline gives CDR1 SGHVS, CDR2 FQNEAQ. CDR3 protein: CASSFGWASSYEQYF. The CDR3 nucleotides are TGTGCCAGCAGCTTCGGTTGGGCCTCATCCTACGAGCAGTACTTC.

The genes are TRBV12-3 or TRBV12-4 and TRBJ1-2, with D tentatively TRBD1 (5 bases). V dropped 5 bases and J dropped 3 bases, with 7 bases sitting between them. The CDR3 length is 12 residues. The CDR3, as DNA: TGTGCCAGCAGTACAGGAGACTATGGCTACACCTTC. It specifies CASSTGDYGYTF.

The chain links TRBV6-4 to TRBJ1-5, with a tentative D call TRBD1 (5 bases). Trimming took off 0 bases at V and 4 bases at J, with 13 bases between the two ends. The CDR3 contains 16 residues. Germline V gene lookup returns CDR1 MRHNA and CDR2 SNTAGT. The DNA of the CDR3 is TGTGCCAGCAGTGACTCGTCCGGGGCCGGGAATCAGCCCCAGCATTTT. It yields the protein CASSDSSGAGNQPQHF.

In this sample, this clone turned up a few times. The rearrangement uses TRBV7-2 and TRBJ2-4; tentatively, D is TRBD2 (6 bases). With 2 bases removed from V and 0 bases from J, the gap between germline ends came to 14 bases. CDR1 is SGHTA, CDR2 FQGNSA, per germline. The CDR3 is 17 residues long. As DNA, the CDR3 is TGTGCCAGCAGCTTAAATGCGGGGCGACTAGCCAAAAACATTCAGTACTTC. Translation gives CASSLNAGRLAKNIQYF.

This chain links TRBV21-1 with TRBJ2-5. TRBV21-1 is marked as a pseudogene. This CDR3 is 12 amino acids long. The CDR3 reads CASRKTQETQYF. The CDR3 DNA reads as TGTGCCAGCAGGAAAACCCAAGAGACCCAGTACTTC.

This clone was counted a single time. This chain uses TRBV7-9 with TRBJ2-3; D might be TRBD1 (5 bases). The CDR3 loop spans 14 amino acids. Germline V CDR1 and CDR2: SEHNR, FQNEAQ (reference sequence). V lost 9 bases to trimming and J lost 1 base, with 14 bases between them. The CDR3 DNA follows: TGTGCCAGTACCTGGGGCGAAGGCACAGATACGCAGTATTTT. Translated: CASTWGEGTDTQYF. The variable domain in full, with the rest retrieved from reference TRBV7-9 and TRBJ2-3, is DTGVSQNPRHKITKRGQNVTFRCDPISEHNRLYWYRQTLGQGPEFLTYFQNEAQLEKSRLLSDRFSAERPKGSFSTLEIQRTEQGDSAMYLCASTWGEGTDTQYFGPGTRLTVL.

This chain joins TRBV27 and TRBJ1-2; 10 nucleotides match TRBD1. The CDR3 consists of 16 residues. V dropped 2 bases and J dropped 4; count of bases not matched to a gene: 7. CDR1 is MNHEY and CDR2 is SMNVEV in the germline V gene (reference sequence). The CDR3 loop reads CASSLGDRGRFYGYTF. The CDR3 bases are TGTGCCAGCAGTTTAGGGGACAGGGGCCGATTCTATGGCTACACCTTC.

The chain links TRBV15 to TRBJ1-1; D is ambiguous. Germline-derived CDR1 and CDR2 are LNHNV and YYDKDF (reference sequence). The germline V and J ends were trimmed by 6 bases and 7 bases, with 9 bases remaining between them. This CDR3 has 11 residues. CDR3 amino acids: CATSSGFEAFF. The CDR3 coding sequence is TGTGCCACCAGTTCCGGGTTTGAAGCTTTCTTT.

The genes are TRBV3-1 (or the pseudogene TRBV3-2) and TRBJ1-1; no firm D call. Germline CDR1 and CDR2: LGHDT and YNNKEL (reference sequence). This CDR3 spans 15 amino acids. Trimming stripped 1 base from V and 2 bases from J, with 11 bases between. The CDR3, as DNA: TGTGCCAGCAGCCAAGCCCGCCCCGTTAACACTGAAGCTTTCTTT. Its protein product is CASSQARPVNTEAFF.

V usage is TRBV19 and J usage is TRBJ2-1; 9 bases align to TRBD2. CDR1 and CDR2 (germline): LNHDA, SQIVND (reference sequence). V gave up 3 bases and J gave up 8 bases; unmatched junction bases: 8. The CDR3 is made up of 15 amino acids. The CDR3 DNA reads as TGTGCCAGTAGTATCGGTAGCGGGAGAAGATATGAGCAGTTCTTC. This gives the protein CASSIGSGRRYEQFF.

The chain uses TRBV7-2 and TRBJ2-1; unclear D gene. This CDR3 is 17 amino acids long. CDR1 is SGHTA, CDR2 FQGNSA, per germline. Trimming pared 6 bases from V and 8 bases from J, leaving 26 bases between. CDR3 DNA sequence: TGTGCCAGCAGTCACCCCCCCGGCCAACGCTCTGGCGATGAGCAGTTCTTC. Translation: CASSHPPGQRSGDEQFF.

The chain uses TRBV9 and TRBJ2-7, with TRBD1 matching over 9 bases. Germline CDR1 reads SGDLS; CDR2 reads YYNGEE. Trimming removed 4 bases from V and 5 bases from J; junction bases left unmatched: 10. The CDR3 spans 15 residues. As DNA, the CDR3 is TGTGCCAGCAGCCCAGGGGGGGACAGGGTCAACGAGCAGTACTTC. Amino acids: CASSPGGDRVNEQYF.

This clone has only one observation. This chain connects TRBV19 to TRBJ2-1; D possibly corresponds to TRBD2 (6 bases). Germline V gene lookup returns CDR1 LNHDA and CDR2 SQIVND (reference sequence). The CDR3 runs to 15 residues. Between the trimmed V and J ends, which lost 1 base and 2 bases, there was a span of 9 bases. CDR3 DNA sequence: TGTGCCAGTAGTATAGTTCTAGCGCCCTACAATGAGCAGTTCTTC. This sequence encodes CASSIVLAPYNEQFF.

CDR3 sequence (DNA): TGCGCCAGCAGCATGGGACTAGCGGGAGGAACACGTGCTACCGGGGAGCTGTTTTTT. Its translation: CASSMGLAGGTRATGELFF. The chain recombines TRBV5-1 with TRBJ2-2; 15 nucleotides line up with TRBD2. The germline V gene encodes CDR1 SGHRS and CDR2 YFSETQ. V was clipped by 4 bases and J by 5 bases; unmatched bases: 12. This CDR3 comprises 19 residues.

CDR3 amino acids: CASNSGTGVNTEAFF. The CDR3 nucleotides read TGCGCCAGCAACTCCGGGACAGGAGTGAACACTGAAGCTTTCTTT. This chain joins TRBV5-1 and TRBJ1-1; TRBD1 matches 8 bases. The ends lost 6 bases at V and 0 bases at J; junction bases unmatched: 7. CDR1 is SGHRS, CDR2 YFSETQ, per germline. There are 15 residues in the CDR3.

The chain combines TRBV18 with TRBJ2-3, with TRBD2 matching 8 bases. Germline-derived CDR1 and CDR2 are KGHSH and LQKENI. The CDR3 runs to 14 residues. After removal of 4 bases from V and 6 bases from J, the junction contained 6 bases not matched to a gene. DNA for the CDR3: TGTGCCAGCTCACTGACTAGCGAAGGGGATACGCAGTATTTT. Translation gives CASSLTSEGDTQYF.

V gene TRBV29-1 combines with J gene TRBJ1-3; a weak D match, TRBD1 (6 bases). The V end lost 7 bases, the J end lost 2 bases, and 21 bases lay between the germline ends. The CDR3 is 16 amino acids. Germline CDR1 SQVTM, CDR2 ANQGSEA. The CDR3 region is CSGFYPQGNTGNTIYF. The CDR3 nucleotides read TGCAGCGGTTTCTACCCTCAGGGGAATACTGGAAACACCATATATTTT.